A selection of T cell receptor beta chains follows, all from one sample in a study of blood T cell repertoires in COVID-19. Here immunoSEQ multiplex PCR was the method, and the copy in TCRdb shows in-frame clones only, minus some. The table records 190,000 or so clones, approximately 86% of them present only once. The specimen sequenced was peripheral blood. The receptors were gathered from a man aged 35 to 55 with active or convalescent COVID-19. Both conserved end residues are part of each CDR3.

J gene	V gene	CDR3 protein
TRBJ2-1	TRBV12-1	CASSSLPRDSHHNEQFF
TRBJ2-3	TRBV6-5	CAIDEGADTQYF
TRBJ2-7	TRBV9	CASSPHRGGPLLNYEQYF
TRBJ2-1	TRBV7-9	CASSLGVGLERNEQFF
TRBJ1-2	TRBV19	CASSSTGGDHSYGYTF
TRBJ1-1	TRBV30	CAWSAQWMGGNTEAFF
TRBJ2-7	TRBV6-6	CASSLPAGEYYEQYF
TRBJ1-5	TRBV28	CASSTGEMRNQPQHF
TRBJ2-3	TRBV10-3	CAISGWEDTQYF
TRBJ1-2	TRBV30	CAWATGMPYGYTF
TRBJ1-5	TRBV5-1	CASSLGSSNQPQHF
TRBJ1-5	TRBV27	CASSLWGQGFNQPQHF
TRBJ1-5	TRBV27	CASSADRNLFGQPQHF
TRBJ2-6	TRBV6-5	CATLFKLGANVLTF
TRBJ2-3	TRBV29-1	CSVDLGHTDTQYF
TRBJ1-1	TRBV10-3	CAIRIGGNTEAFF
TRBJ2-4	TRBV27	CASSLGLLAKNIQYF
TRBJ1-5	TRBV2	CASSEGVRQPQHF
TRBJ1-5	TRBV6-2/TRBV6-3	CASSYLPGQGFNQPQHF
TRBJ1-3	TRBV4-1	CASSPDRPDSGNTIYF
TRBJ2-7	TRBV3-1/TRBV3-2	CASSTYSYEQYF
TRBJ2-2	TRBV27	CASSFASGEVAGELFF
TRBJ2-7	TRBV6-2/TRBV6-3	CASSYVQGPPTYF
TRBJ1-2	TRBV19	CASSMPLRQGQYYGYTF
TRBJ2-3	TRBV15	CATSRWGQSTDTQYF
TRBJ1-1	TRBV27	CASSFQGENTEAFF
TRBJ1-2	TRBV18	CASSPWSDRASGYTF
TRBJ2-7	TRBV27	CASAFLRGYEQYF
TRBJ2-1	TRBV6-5	CASSRQGARVNEQFF
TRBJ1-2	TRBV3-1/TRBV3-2	CASSQPGQINYGYTF
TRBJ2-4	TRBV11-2	CASSQRAGAKNIQYF
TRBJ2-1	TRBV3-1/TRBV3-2	CASSQFDSSAGGYEQFF
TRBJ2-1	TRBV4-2	CASSQEGSRELDNEQFF
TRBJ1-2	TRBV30	CAWSVWGVGYGYTF
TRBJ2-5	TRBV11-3	CASSLVGRETQYF
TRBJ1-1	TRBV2	CASSSNTGLSEAFF
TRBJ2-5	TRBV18	CASSPRGGPETQYF
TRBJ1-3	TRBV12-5	CASGLLVRSGNTIYF
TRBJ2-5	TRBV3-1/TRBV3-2	CASSQSETQETQYF
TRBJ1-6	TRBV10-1	CASSESGPPAPLHF
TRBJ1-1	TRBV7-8	CASRTGGASTEAFF
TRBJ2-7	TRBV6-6	CASSPPGTNEQYF
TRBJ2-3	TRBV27	CASSLGSLAGPTDTQYF
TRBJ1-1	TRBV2	CASSDGGTGGAEAFF
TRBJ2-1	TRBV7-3	CASSPGTDLNEQFF
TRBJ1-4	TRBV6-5	CASSIRLSTNEKLFF
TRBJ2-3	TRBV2	CASSEAAGVGTDTQYF
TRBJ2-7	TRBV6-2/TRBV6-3	CASSHTGNYEQYF
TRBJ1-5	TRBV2	CASGGENQPQHF
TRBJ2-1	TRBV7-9	CASSSFGLAGINEQFF
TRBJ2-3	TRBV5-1	CASSARGSGGTDTQYF
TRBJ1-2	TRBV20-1	CSSRVGGGYTF
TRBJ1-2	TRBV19	CASSIGDRVSRGYTF
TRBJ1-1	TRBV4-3	CASSQGEQNTEAFF
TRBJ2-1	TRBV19	CASSIDGQGVNEQFF